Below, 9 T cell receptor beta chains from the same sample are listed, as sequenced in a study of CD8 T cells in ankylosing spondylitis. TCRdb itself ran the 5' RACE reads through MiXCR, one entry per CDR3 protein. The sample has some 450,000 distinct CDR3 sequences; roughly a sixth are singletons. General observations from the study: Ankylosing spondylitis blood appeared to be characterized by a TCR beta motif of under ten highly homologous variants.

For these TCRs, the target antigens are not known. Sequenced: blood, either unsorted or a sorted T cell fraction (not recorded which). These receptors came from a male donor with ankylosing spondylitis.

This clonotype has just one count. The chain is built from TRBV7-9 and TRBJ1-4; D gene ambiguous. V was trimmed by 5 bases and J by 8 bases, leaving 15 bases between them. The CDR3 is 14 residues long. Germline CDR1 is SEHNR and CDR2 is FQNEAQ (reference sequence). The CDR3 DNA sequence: TGTGCCAGCAGCCCAAACAAAGGAGGGGAAAAACTGTTTTTT. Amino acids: CASSPNKGGEKLFF.

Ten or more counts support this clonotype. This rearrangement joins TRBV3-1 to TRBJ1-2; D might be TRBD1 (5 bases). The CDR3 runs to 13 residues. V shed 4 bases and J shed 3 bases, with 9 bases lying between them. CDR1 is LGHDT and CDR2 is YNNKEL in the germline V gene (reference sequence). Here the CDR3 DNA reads TGTGCCAGCAGCCGAGACAGCGACTATGGCTACACCTTC. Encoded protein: CASSRDSDYGYTF.

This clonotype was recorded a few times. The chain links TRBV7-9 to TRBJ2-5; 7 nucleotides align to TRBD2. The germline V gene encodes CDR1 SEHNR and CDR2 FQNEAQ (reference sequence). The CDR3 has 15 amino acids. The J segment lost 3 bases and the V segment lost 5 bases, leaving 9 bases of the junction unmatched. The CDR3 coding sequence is TGTGCCAGCAGCCCCATAGGACTAGGTGAAGAGACCCAGTACTTC. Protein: CASSPIGLGEETQYF.

The CDR3 loop is CASSQDRVADDTQYF. The CDR3 DNA is TGTGCCAGCAGCCAAGATAGGGTGGCGGACGATACGCAGTATTTT. The chain couples TRBV14 to TRBJ2-3; D is unresolved. Germline lookup yields CDR1 SGHDN and CDR2 FVKESK. The length of the CDR3 is 15 residues. V dropped 0 bases and J dropped 6 bases, with 13 bases sitting between them.

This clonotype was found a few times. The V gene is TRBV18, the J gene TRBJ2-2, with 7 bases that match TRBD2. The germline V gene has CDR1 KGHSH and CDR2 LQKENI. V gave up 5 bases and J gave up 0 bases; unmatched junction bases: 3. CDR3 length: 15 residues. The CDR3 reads CASSTSDSNTGELFF. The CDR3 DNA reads TGTGCCAGCTCAACTAGCGATTCGAACACCGGGGAGCTGTTTTTT.

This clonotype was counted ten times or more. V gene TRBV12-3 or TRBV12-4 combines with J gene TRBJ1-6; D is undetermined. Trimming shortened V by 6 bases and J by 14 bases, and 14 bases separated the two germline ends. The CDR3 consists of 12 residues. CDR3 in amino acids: CASRGLGFTLHF. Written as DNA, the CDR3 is TGTGCCAGCAGGGGATTGGGTTTCACCCTCCACTTT.

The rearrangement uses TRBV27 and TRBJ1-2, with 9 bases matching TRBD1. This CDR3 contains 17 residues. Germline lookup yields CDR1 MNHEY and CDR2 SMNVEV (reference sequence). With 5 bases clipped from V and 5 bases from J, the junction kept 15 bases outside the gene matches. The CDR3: CASSPLPGQGSRYGYTF. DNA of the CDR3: TGTGCCAGCAGTCCCCTACCCGGACAGGGGAGTAGATATGGCTACACCTTC.

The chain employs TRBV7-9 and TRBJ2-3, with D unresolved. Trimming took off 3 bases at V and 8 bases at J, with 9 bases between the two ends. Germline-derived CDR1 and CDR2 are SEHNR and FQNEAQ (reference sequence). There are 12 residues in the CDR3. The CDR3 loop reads CASSFSTGTQYF. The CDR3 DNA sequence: TGTGCCAGCAGCTTTTCAACTGGTACGCAGTATTTT. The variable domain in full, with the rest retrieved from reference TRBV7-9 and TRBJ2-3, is DTGVSQNPRHKITKRGQNVTFRCDPISEHNRLYWYRQTLGQGPEFLTYFQNEAQLEKSRLLSDRFSAERPKGSFSTLEIQRTEQGDSAMYLCASSFSTGTQYFGPGTRLTVL.

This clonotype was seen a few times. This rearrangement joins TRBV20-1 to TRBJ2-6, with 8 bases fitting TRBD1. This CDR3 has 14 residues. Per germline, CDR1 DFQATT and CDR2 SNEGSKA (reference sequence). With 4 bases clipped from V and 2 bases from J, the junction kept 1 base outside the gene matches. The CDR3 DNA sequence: TGCAGTGCTACACAGGGGGCTGGGGCCAACGTCCTGACTTTC. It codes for CSATQGAGANVLTF.